The text below deals with one T cell receptor (beta chain). The data derive from a study of technical replicates of blood from several donors. Measured with immunoSEQ multiplex PCR; TCRdb has only the in-frame clones, and not every one. Found here are nearly 80,000 clones, roughly 97% of them singletons; the top ten hold roughly 0.34%. Unmatched junction bases numbered 9, after V lost 3 bases and J lost 2 bases. The CDR3 loop spans 17 amino acids. Germline V gives CDR1 MNHEY, CDR2 SMNVEV (reference sequence). The chain links TRBV27 to TRBJ2-2; 7 nucleotides line up with TRBD2. The sample was T cells isolated from PBMCs. The TCR sequence derives from a human donor in good health. The CDR3 DNA reads TGTGCCAGCAGTTTCTCGCAACGGGGGGTCAACACCGGGGAGCTGTTTTTT. Protein product: CASSFSQRGVNTGELFF.